The 21 T cell receptor beta chains given below trace back to one sample, sequenced in a study of T cell responses to AZD1222 COVID-19 vaccine. TCRdb keeps only in-frame clones here, not all; method: immunoSEQ multiplex PCR. The profile shows about 150,000 clones, roughly nine tenths of them singletons. The sequences come from peripheral blood, collected on day 0 of MenACWY control vaccination. Receptor source: an adult in good health.

This clone was recorded only once. The chain employs TRBV6-5 and TRBJ2-7; 7 nucleotides match TRBD1. V was pared by 4 bases and J by 0 bases, with 6 bases of the junction left unmatched. The CDR3 extends over 15 amino acids. CDR1 MNHEY and CDR2 SVGAGI come from the germline V gene. The CDR3 reads CASSSTGVSSYEQYF. CDR3 in DNA: TGTGCCAGCAGTTCAACAGGGGTGAGCTCCTACGAGCAGTACTTC.

This chain links TRBV24-1 with TRBJ2-2; 9 bases align to TRBD2. The V and J ends lost 4 bases and 1 base, in that order; junction bases with no gene match: 3. This CDR3 is built from 16 residues. Germline V CDR1 and CDR2: KGHDR, SFDVKD. CDR3 in amino acids: CATSDNSGRNTGELFF. For the CDR3, the DNA is TGTGCCACCAGTGACAATAGCGGGAGGAACACCGGGGAGCTGTTTTTT.

The chain combines TRBV29-1 with TRBJ1-1; 7 nucleotides match TRBD1. The trim removed 6 bases at V and 5 bases at J, leaving 9 bases unmatched. This CDR3 has 13 amino acids. The germline CDR1 and CDR2 sequences are SQVTM and ANQGSEA. Written as DNA, the CDR3 is TGCAGCGTAGGGGGCAAGTTGAGGACTGAAGCTTTCTTT. This codes for CSVGGKLRTEAFF.

This chain's CDR3 is CASRGADTQYF. CDR3 DNA: TGTGCCAGCAGGGGAGCGGATACGCAGTATTTT. The V and J genes are TRBV7-9 and TRBJ2-3; weak D call: TRBD2 (5 bases). CDR3 size: 11 residues. V was cut by 6 bases and J by 6 bases, with 7 bases left in between. The V gene's germline CDR1 is SEHNR and CDR2 FQNEAQ (reference sequence).

In this sample, this clone turned up once. The chain combines TRBV24-1 with TRBJ2-6; D could derive from TRBD1 or TRBD2 (6 bases each). The V gene lost 5 bases and the J gene lost 0 bases, with 13 bases spanning the gap. Germline-derived CDR1 and CDR2 are KGHDR and SFDVKD. CDR3 length: 17 residues. CDR3 DNA: TGTGCCACCAGTGCCCCGGGGGCCCTCTCTGGGGCCAACGTCCTGACTTTC. Its protein is CATSAPGALSGANVLTF.

This sequence joins TRBV6-2 or TRBV6-3 and TRBJ2-2; 14 bases align to TRBD2. The CDR3 consists of 19 residues. V shed 5 bases, J shed 3 bases, and the junction held 11 bases outside the gene matches. CDR1 and CDR2 from the germline V gene are MNHEY and SVGEGT. The CDR3 DNA follows: TGTGCCAGCAGTCAGACCGGGACTAGCGGGAGAGGGTACACCGGGGAGCTGTTTTTT. This encodes CASSQTGTSGRGYTGELFF.

The chain recombines TRBV7-3 with TRBJ2-6; D is unclear. Trimming removed 5 bases at V and 4 bases at J, with 9 bases between. CDR3 length: 14 residues. In germline, CDR1 is SGHTA, CDR2 FQGTGA. In DNA form, the CDR3 reads TGTGCCAGCAGCCTGTCGCGAGGGGCCAACGTCCTGACTTTC. It is translated as CASSLSRGANVLTF.

This chain uses TRBV18 with TRBJ2-7; D gene ambiguous. Germline assignment: CDR1 KGHSH and CDR2 LQKENI. The CDR3 has 14 residues. Trimming took 1 base from V and 0 from J, leaving 7 bases between them. The CDR3 spells CASSPLADSYEQYF. CDR3 bases: TGTGCCAGCTCACCACTGGCCGACTCCTACGAGCAGTACTTC.

The chain couples TRBV7-9 to TRBJ2-6; TRBD2 matches at 8 bases. V lost 5 bases, J lost 0 bases, and 6 bases stayed unmatched. The CDR3 loop spans 17 amino acids. Germline CDR1 is SEHNR and CDR2 is FQNEAQ (reference sequence). This CDR3 is CASSPQAGDSGANVLTF. Here the CDR3 DNA reads TGTGCCAGCAGCCCCCAAGCGGGGGACTCTGGGGCCAACGTCCTGACTTTC.

V usage is TRBV30 and J usage is TRBJ1-2, with no clear D. CDR3 size: 11 residues. Trimming removed 2 bases from V and 8 bases from J, with 9 bases in between. Germline-derived CDR1 and CDR2 are GTSNPN and SVGIG (reference sequence). The CDR3 region has the DNA TGTGCCTGGAGTAAGGATTGGGGCTACACCTTC. It yields the protein CAWSKDWGYTF.

The chain couples TRBV10-3 to TRBJ2-5, with a possible D match to TRBD2 (6 bases). Germline V lookup: CDR1 ENHRY, CDR2 SYGVKD. The CDR3 loop spans 16 amino acids. With 6 bases removed from V and 1 base from J, the gap between germline ends came to 18 bases. In DNA, the CDR3 is TGTGCCATCAGCCCCAGGGACTCACAAGGCCAAGAGACCCAGTACTTC. Its protein is CAISPRDSQGQETQYF.

This clone came up a few times. The V call is TRBV4-2, the J call TRBJ1-6; 8 nucleotides match TRBD1. Germline V CDR1 and CDR2: LGHNA, YNFKEQ. This CDR3 is built from 16 residues. Trimming cost V 1 base and J 9 bases; bases outside gene matches: 8. The CDR3 nucleotides read TGTGCCAGCAGCCAAGGAGGAGGGACAGGCGGTTCACCCCTCCACTTT. Its protein product is CASSQGGGTGGSPLHF.

The genes are TRBV6-4 and TRBJ1-2; possibly TRBD1 for D (5 bases). The CDR3 is made up of 13 amino acids. Germline V gene data show CDR1 as MRHNA and CDR2 as SNTAGT. V was trimmed by 5 bases and J by 8 bases, leaving 15 bases between them. For the CDR3, the DNA is TGTGCCAGCAGTTACCCAGTGGGGGTCGGCTACACCTTC. This gives the protein CASSYPVGVGYTF.

The chain employs TRBV5-6 and TRBJ2-2; D gene uncertain. The germline V gene encodes CDR1 SGHDT and CDR2 YYEEEE. CDR3 length: 12 amino acids. Trimming took off 7 bases at V and 7 bases at J, with 11 bases between the two ends. CDR3 sequence reads: CASSPWDGELFF. The CDR3 coding sequence is TGTGCCAGCTCCCCCTGGGACGGGGAGCTGTTTTTT. Full variable domain (missing parts from reference TRBV5-6 and TRBJ2-2): DAGVTQSPTHLIKTRGQQVTLRCSPKSGHDTVSWYQQALGQGPQFIFQYYEEEERQRGNFPDRFSGHQFPNYSSELNVNALLLGDSALYLCASSPWDGELFFGEGSRLTVL.

The rearrangement joins TRBV2 to TRBJ1-4; D not certain. Germline loops: CDR1 SNHLY, CDR2 FYNNEI. This CDR3 has 13 residues. The germline V and J ends were trimmed by 6 bases and 10 bases, with 15 bases remaining between them. CDR3 DNA: TGTGCCAGCAGGGTGGGCACAAGCGGAAAACTGTTTTTT. Translating it yields CASRVGTSGKLFF. Filled out from reference TRBV2 and TRBJ1-4, the complete variable domain reads EPEVTQTPSHQVTQMGQEVILRCVPISNHLYFYWYRQILGQKVEFLVSFYNNEISEKSEIFDDQFSVERPDGSNFTLKIRSTKLEDSAMYFCASRVGTSGKLFFGSGTQLSVL.

The J gene is TRBJ2-1, the V gene TRBV7-8, with 14 bases matching TRBD2. This CDR3 spans 14 amino acids. V trimming: 6 bases; J trimming: 7 bases; junction bases outside the gene matches: 2. Germline V gene data show CDR1 as SGHVS and CDR2 as FQNEAQ. CDR3 loop: CASRRTSGRNEQFF. In nucleotides, the CDR3 is TGTGCCAGCAGGCGGACTAGCGGGAGGAATGAGCAGTTCTTC.

V usage is TRBV4-2 and J usage is TRBJ2-1; 7 nucleotides match TRBD2. CDR1 is LGHNA and CDR2 is YNFKEQ in the germline V gene. This CDR3 spans 17 amino acids. V lost 0 bases and J lost 0; bases outside the gene matches: 5. The CDR3 DNA is TGTGCCAGCAGCCAAGAGCCAGCGGGGAGCTCCTACAATGAGCAGTTCTTC. Translated, it gives CASSQEPAGSSYNEQFF.

The chain couples TRBV10-3 to TRBJ1-3, with a tentative D call TRBD1 (5 bases). V was pared by 10 bases and J by 8 bases, with 15 bases between. CDR3 length equals 12 residues. The germline V gene has CDR1 ENHRY and CDR2 SYGVKD. CDR3 sequence reads: CASRPGEDTIYF. The CDR3 DNA is TGTGCCAGCAGACCGGGGGAGGACACCATATATTTT.

The chain carries TRBV29-1 and TRBJ1-2, with unresolved D. Trimming cost V 4 bases and J 10 bases, with 13 bases left between them. CDR1 and CDR2 (germline): SQVTM, ANQGSEA. The CDR3 spans 11 residues. The CDR3 protein is CSVVSLLSYTF. The DNA of the CDR3 is TGCAGCGTTGTAAGCCTCCTCTCCTACACCTTC.

The chain links TRBV3-1 (or the pseudogene TRBV3-2) to TRBJ2-3; TRBD2 might be the D (5 bases). Germline CDR1 is LGHDT and CDR2 is YNNKEL (reference sequence). Trimming shortened V by 0 bases and J by 6 bases, and 13 bases separated the two germline ends. This CDR3 has 15 amino acids. In DNA form, the CDR3 reads TGTGCCAGCAGCCAAGATGGGCGGGTATCGGATACGCAGTATTTT. Its protein product is CASSQDGRVSDTQYF.

The rearrangement joins TRBV5-1 to TRBJ2-1; no clear D gene. The ends were cut back, 0 bases at V and 0 bases at J, with 7 bases in the middle. CDR3 size: 15 residues. The germline CDR1 and CDR2 sequences are SGHRS and YFSETQ. CDR3 in DNA: TGCGCCAGCAGCTTGGCCCTAAACTCCTACAATGAGCAGTTCTTC. This encodes CASSLALNSYNEQFF.